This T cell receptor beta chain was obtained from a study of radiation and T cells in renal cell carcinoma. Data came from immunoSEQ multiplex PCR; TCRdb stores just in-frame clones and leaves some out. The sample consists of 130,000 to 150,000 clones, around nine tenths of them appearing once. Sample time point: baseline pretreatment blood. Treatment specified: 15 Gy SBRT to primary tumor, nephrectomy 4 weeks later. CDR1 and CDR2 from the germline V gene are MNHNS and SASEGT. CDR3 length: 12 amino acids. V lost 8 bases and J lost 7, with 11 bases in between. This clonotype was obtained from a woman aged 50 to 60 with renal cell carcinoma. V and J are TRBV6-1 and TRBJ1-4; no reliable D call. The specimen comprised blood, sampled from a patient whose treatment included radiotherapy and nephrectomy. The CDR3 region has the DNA TGTGCCAGCGGTCTGGCCCTTGAAAAACTGTTTTTT. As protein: CASGLALEKLFF.